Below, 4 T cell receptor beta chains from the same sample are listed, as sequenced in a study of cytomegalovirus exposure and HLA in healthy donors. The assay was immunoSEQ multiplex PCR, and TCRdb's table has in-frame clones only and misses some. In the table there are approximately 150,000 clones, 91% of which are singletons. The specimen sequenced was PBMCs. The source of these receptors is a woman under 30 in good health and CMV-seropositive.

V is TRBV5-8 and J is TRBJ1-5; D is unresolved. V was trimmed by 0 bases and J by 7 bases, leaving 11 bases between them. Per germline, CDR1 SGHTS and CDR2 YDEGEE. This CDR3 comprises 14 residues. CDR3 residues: CASSLVPQQQPQHF. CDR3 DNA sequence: TGTGCCAGCAGCTTGGTTCCTCAACAACAGCCCCAGCATTTT.

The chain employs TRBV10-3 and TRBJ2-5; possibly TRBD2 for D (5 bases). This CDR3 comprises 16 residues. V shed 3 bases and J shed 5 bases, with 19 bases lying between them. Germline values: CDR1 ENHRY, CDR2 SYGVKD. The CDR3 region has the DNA TGTGCCATCAGTGATCGCCCGGACGTAGGCGGGGAGACCCAGTACTTC. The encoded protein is CAISDRPDVGGETQYF.

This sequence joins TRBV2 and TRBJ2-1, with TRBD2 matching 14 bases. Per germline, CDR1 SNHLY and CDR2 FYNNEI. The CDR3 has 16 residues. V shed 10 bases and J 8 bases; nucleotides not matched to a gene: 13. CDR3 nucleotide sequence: TGTGCCACCGCCTTGTCTCCGGGACTAGCGGGAGATGAGCAGTTCTTC. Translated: CATALSPGLAGDEQFF.

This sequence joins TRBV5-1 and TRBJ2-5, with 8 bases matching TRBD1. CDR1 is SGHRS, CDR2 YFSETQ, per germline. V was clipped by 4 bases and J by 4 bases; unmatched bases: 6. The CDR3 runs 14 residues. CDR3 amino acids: CASSPDRARETQYF. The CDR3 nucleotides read TGCGCCAGCAGCCCGGACAGGGCTAGAGAGACCCAGTACTTC.